Each of the 10 T cell receptor beta chains below was sequenced from the same sample in a study of CD8 T cells in Susac syndrome. A quantity of about 0.45 to 1 ug RNA underwent reverse transcription using random hexamers. Each CDR3 protein is one row after TCRdb ran MiXCR on the immunoSEQ multiplex PCR reads. The sample shows roughly 140,000 distinct CDR3 sequences, 95% to 96% of them seen only once. Sequencing was carried out using CD8+ T cells from PBMCs. Source of these receptors: a human donor with multiple sclerosis.

V usage is TRBV7-9 and J usage is TRBJ2-2, with 12 nucleotides matching TRBD2. The germline CDR1 and CDR2 sequences are SEHNR and FQNEAQ (reference sequence). CDR3 length: 19 residues. J was trimmed by 1 base and V by 4 bases; bases with no gene match: 10. CDR3 in amino acids: CASSSSGTSGGLNTGELFF. In nucleotides, the CDR3 is TGTGCCAGCAGCTCCTCCGGAACTAGCGGGGGGTTGAACACCGGGGAGCTGTTTTTT.

The rearrangement links TRBV19 to TRBJ2-1, with D hard to call. In germline, CDR1 is LNHDA, CDR2 SQIVND (reference sequence). Trimming took off 3 bases at V and 0 bases at J, with 9 bases between the two ends. This CDR3 comprises 15 residues. The CDR3 region is CASSIGPSSYNEQFF. The CDR3, as DNA: TGTGCCAGTAGTATTGGTCCGAGCTCCTACAATGAGCAGTTCTTC. The full variable domain, with the rest looked up from reference TRBV19 and TRBJ2-1, is DGGITQSPKYLFRKEGQNVTLSCEQNLNHDAMYWYRQDPGQGLRLIYYSQIVNDFQKGDIAEGYSVSREKKESFPLTVTSAQKNPTAFYLCASSIGPSSYNEQFFGPGTRLTVL.

The rearrangement links TRBV2 to TRBJ2-3; D may be TRBD1 or TRBD2 (6 bases each). This CDR3 region has 15 residues. Germline loops: CDR1 SNHLY, CDR2 FYNNEI. Trimming shortened V by 2 bases and J by 1 base, and 10 bases separated the two germline ends. In DNA form, the CDR3 reads TGTGCCAGCAGTGAATTCGGGGGCCGCACAGATACGCAGTATTTT. This encodes CASSEFGGRTDTQYF.

The V and J genes are TRBV6-5 and TRBJ2-1; 9 nucleotides match TRBD1. Germline V gives CDR1 MNHEY, CDR2 SVGAGI. The CDR3 contains 15 residues. V lost 5 bases to trimming and J lost 9 bases; unmatched junction nucleotides: 11. DNA for the CDR3: TGTGCCAGCAGTCGCATCTGGACAGGGGAGTTTGAGCAGTTCTTC. Translation: CASSRIWTGEFEQFF.

This chain links TRBV30 with TRBJ2-7; tentatively, D is TRBD1 (6 bases). This CDR3 comprises 14 residues. Trimming shortened V by 3 bases and J by 5 bases, and 17 bases separated the two germline ends. CDR1 is GTSNPN, CDR2 SVGIG, per germline (reference sequence). The CDR3 here is CAWSAGRGGHEQYF. Here the CDR3 DNA reads TGTGCCTGGAGCGCCGGCAGGGGCGGCCACGAGCAGTACTTC.

The J gene is TRBJ1-1, the V gene TRBV3-1; a possible D gene is TRBD1 (5 bases). The V end was cut by 0 bases, the J end by 1 base, with 12 bases between. The CDR3 consists of 16 residues. Germline values: CDR1 LGHDT, CDR2 YNNKEL (reference sequence). Here the CDR3 DNA reads TGTGCCAGCAGCCAAGACGGCGGGGCCCGGAACACTGAAGCTTTCTTT. It translates to CASSQDGGARNTEAFF.

The chain joins TRBV20-1 to TRBJ2-1; 8 bases map to TRBD2. The CDR3 has 14 residues. Per germline, CDR1 DFQATT and CDR2 SNEGSKA (reference sequence). As DNA, the CDR3 is TGCAGCCCCAGGGGCAGCGGGGGTTACAATGAGCAGTTCTTC. Its translation is CSPRGSGGYNEQFF.

DNA for the CDR3: TGTGCCAGCAGCTCCCCATCTTACGAGCAGTACTTC. Translation gives CASSSPSYEQYF. The J gene is TRBJ2-7, the V gene TRBV7-9; D ambiguous. V lost 4 bases, J lost 4 bases, and 8 bases lay in between. The CDR3 covers 12 residues. CDR1 SEHNR and CDR2 FQNEAQ come from the germline V gene (reference sequence).

The chain is built from TRBV12-3 or TRBV12-4 and TRBJ1-6, with D perhaps TRBD1 (5 bases). The CDR3 covers 14 residues. V was pared by 7 bases and J by 14 bases, with 21 bases between. CDR3 loop: CASNPTGALGTLHF. CDR3 bases: TGTGCCAGCAACCCAACCGGGGCCCTGGGGACCCTCCACTTT.

CDR3 bases: TGTGCCAGCAGTTTACTTCCCAGATCTGAAGCTTTCTTT. This codes for CASSLLPRSEAFF. The chain couples TRBV27 to TRBJ1-1; D unclear. V was pared by 2 bases and J by 6 bases, with 10 bases between. Germline CDR1 is MNHEY and CDR2 is SMNVEV (reference sequence). CDR3 length equals 13 residues.